This note documents a single T cell receptor (beta chain) sequence. This clone's antigen is unknown. No base quality values were provided; no much bigger clone lies one nucleotide off. Patients were selected on the basis of adequate residual fresh-frozen tumor tissue and more than two years of available survival data. An isocitrate dehydrogenase mutation was not carried by any of the glioblastoma patients, although molecular status was otherwise variable. PBMC were collected before vaccination, two weeks after the third vaccination, and at tumor progression if progression occurred. Genomic DNA was extracted with the Qiagen DNeasy Blood extraction Kit. TCRB CDR3 regions were amplified from about 2 ug genomic DNA, or all available DNA if less, using the immunoSEQ assay. The multiplex PCR relied on 60 forward primers for TCR V beta segments and 13 reverse primers for J beta segments. Synthetic control templates were spiked into each sample at limiting dilution to estimate reads per starting template. The Illumina HiSeq System generated sequencing reads of 87 bp. The paper's processing steps were these. PCR and sequencing errors were removed by a nearest neighbor algorithm that merged closely related sequences. TCR overlap was defined as the percentage of unique tumor TCR beta sequences that were also present in the same patient's peripheral blood. Held by TCRdb, this immuneACCESS table contains in-frame sequences only and omits some clones. Under half of the omission traces to an unresolved V gene where checked; the cause of the rest is unknown. From that table come the V and J calls and clone size; the DNA was used to work out D and trimming. The sample records around 62,000 clones, approximately 78% of which are singletons. The ten largest clones add up to 9.2% of the sample.

This entry is derived from a study of glioma-infiltrating T cells after dendritic cell vaccination (dated by TCRdb to the mid-2010s). Background for the entire study: The cohort included roughly 15 glioblastoma patients drawn from Phase I and II dendritic cell vaccination trials, of whom 9 were newly diagnosed and 6 had recurrent disease. Between the early 2000s and the early 2010s, patients were given autologous tumor lysate-pulsed dendritic cell vaccination. The vaccine consisted of monocyte-derived dendritic cells cultured approximately seven days with IL-4 and GM-CSF, then pulsed overnight with autologous tumor lysate. Each patient got three intradermal injections of the dendritic cell vaccine, spaced at biweekly intervals, in the arm below the axilla. In glioblastoma patients vaccinated with dendritic cells, deep sequencing of TCR beta CDR3 regions served to measure the amount of tumor-infiltrating lymphocytes and to compare repertoires between tumor and blood. Survival after dendritic cell vaccination was correlated with TCR sequencing metrics such as TIL content and the overlap between tumor and blood repertoires. Study-wide findings and limitations: After dendritic cell vaccination, a higher estimated pretreatment TIL content predicted longer time to progression and overall survival. The response model built on TCR overlap across three groups was characterized as speculative, with prospective validation still needed. TCR clonality showed no direct relationship with survival, which suggests that a diverse polyclonal response may matter. The cohort was small and heterogeneous, only a few patients had full blood and tumor sets, and even fewer had initial-recurrent tumor pairs.

The CDR3 starts with the cysteine, ends with the phenylalanine, and has 14 residues. The retained sequence is limited to the CDR3, 42 bases, with the frame set at the first base. V trim: 6 bases; J trim: 2 bases; unmatched bases: 3. CDR1 and CDR2 (MNHEY, SVGAGI) derive from the germline V gene. The rearranged chain carries TRBV6-5 and TRBJ2-3; 9 middle bases align to TRBD2. This TCR was recovered from a human donor with glioblastoma. The sample consisted of blood, taken before dendritic cell vaccination. The CDR3: CASRSGGPTDTQYF. The nucleotides read TGTGCCAGCAGGAGCGGGGGGCCCACAGATACGCAGTATTTT.